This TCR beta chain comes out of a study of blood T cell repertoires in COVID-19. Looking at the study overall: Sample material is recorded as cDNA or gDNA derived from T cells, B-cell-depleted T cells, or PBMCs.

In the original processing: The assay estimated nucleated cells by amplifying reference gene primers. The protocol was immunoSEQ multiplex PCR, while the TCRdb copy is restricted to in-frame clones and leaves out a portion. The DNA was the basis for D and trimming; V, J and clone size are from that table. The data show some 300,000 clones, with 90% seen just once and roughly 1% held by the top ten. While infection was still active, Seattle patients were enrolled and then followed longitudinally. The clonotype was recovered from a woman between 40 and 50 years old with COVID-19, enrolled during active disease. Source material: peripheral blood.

This CDR3 is CASSFSRTAPYEQYF. Written as DNA, the CDR3 is TGTGCCAGCAGCTTCTCAAGGACAGCCCCCTACGAGCAGTACTTC. The chain combines TRBV5-4 with TRBJ2-7; D perhaps matches TRBD1 (6 bases). Trimming removed 2 bases from V and 2 bases from J, with 14 bases in between. Germline V gene sequence: CDR1 SGHNT, CDR2 YYREEE (reference sequence). CDR3 size: 15 residues.